The next 24 T cell receptor beta chains were all read from a single sample in a study of blood T cells in healthy people across ages. Through a sample-barcoded 5' primer and a J-beta primer mix, a second PCR was run for about 6 to 11 cycles. TCRdb redid the calling of the 5' RACE reads with MiXCR, one entry per CDR3 protein. The sample has around 1,900,000 distinct CDR3 sequences, about two fifths seen once. The specimen sequenced was blood. These TCRs come from a human donor in good health.

V gene TRBV12-3 or TRBV12-4 combines with J gene TRBJ2-7; either TRBD1 or TRBD2 may fit D (5 bases each). The CDR3 extends over 15 amino acids. The germline V and J ends were trimmed by 2 bases and 2 bases, with 13 bases remaining between them. As DNA, the CDR3 is TGTGCCAGCAGTTTATCTGCCCAGGGAGCCTACGAGCAGTACTTC. Its protein product is CASSLSAQGAYEQYF.

The chain links TRBV3-1 to TRBJ1-2; possibly TRBD1 for D (5 bases). The V gene lost 2 bases and the J gene lost 4 bases, with 8 bases spanning the gap. This CDR3 contains 13 residues. The germline V gene encodes CDR1 LGHDT and CDR2 YNNKEL (reference sequence). The CDR3: CASSQWTTYGYTF. In DNA, the CDR3 is TGTGCCAGCAGCCAATGGACAACCTATGGCTACACCTTC.

The CDR3 DNA sequence: TGTGCCAGCAGCTTAGGGTTCGGGTTGGGCACTGAAGCTTTCTTT. Translated: CASSLGFGLGTEAFF. The chain carries TRBV7-9 and TRBJ1-1; D call uncertain. There are 15 residues in the CDR3. V was cut by 1 base and J by 4 bases, with 13 bases left in between. CDR1 is SEHNR and CDR2 is FQNEAQ in the germline V gene (reference sequence).

The chain has TRBV28 and TRBJ2-5, with D maybe TRBD1 (5 bases). Germline-derived CDR1 and CDR2 are MDHEN and SYDVKM. The CDR3 totals 15 residues. V lost 3 bases and J lost 6, with 17 bases in between. CDR3 coding DNA: TGTGCCAGCAGTTTTTTAGTAAGGGGTTCGAAGACCCAGTACTTC. The encoded protein is CASSFLVRGSKTQYF.

This clonotype appeared a few times. This rearrangement joins TRBV5-5 to TRBJ2-7; 12 bases are a match to TRBD2. The CDR3 sequence is 17 residues long. V lost 4 bases to trimming and J lost 3 bases; unmatched junction nucleotides: 11. CDR1 and CDR2 (germline): SGHKS, YYEKEE (reference sequence). Here the CDR3 reads CASSLQWRTSGDYEQYF. In nucleotides, the CDR3 is TGTGCCAGCAGCCTACAATGGAGGACTAGCGGGGACTACGAGCAGTACTTC.

This clonotype has only a few counts. The J gene is TRBJ2-3, the V gene TRBV12-3 or TRBV12-4; TRBD2 is a possible D gene (6 bases). CDR3 size: 15 residues. Trimming stripped 1 base from V and 2 bases from J, with 10 bases between. This chain's CDR3 is CASSLEWTNTDTQYF. The CDR3 DNA is TGTGCCAGCAGTTTAGAGTGGACTAACACAGATACGCAGTATTTT.

The chain is built from TRBV18 and TRBJ2-5; 10 positions match TRBD2. V gave up 6 bases and J gave up 10 bases; unmatched junction bases: 14. This CDR3 spans 15 amino acids. Per the germline V gene, CDR1 is KGHSH and CDR2 is LQKENI. CDR3 region: CASSGTSDPNGGQYF. CDR3 sequence (DNA): TGTGCCAGCTCCGGGACTAGCGACCCCAACGGGGGCCAGTACTTC. Looking up the rest from reference TRBV18 and TRBJ2-5 gives the full variable domain: NAGVMQNPRHLVRRRGQEARLRCSPMKGHSHVYWYRQLPEEGLKFMVYLQKENIIDESGMPKERFSAEFPKEGPSILRIQQVVRGDSAAYFCASSGTSDPNGGQYFGPGTRLLVL.

J is TRBJ1-5 and V is TRBV6-6, with 7 bases fitting TRBD1. Trimming removed 6 bases from V and 0 bases from J; junction bases left unmatched: 11. CDR1 is MNHNY, CDR2 SVGAGI, per germline (reference sequence). This CDR3 contains 17 residues. Here the CDR3 DNA reads TGTGCCAGCAGAGACAGGGACGGGGAATATAGCAATCAGCCCCAGCATTTT. It is translated as CASRDRDGEYSNQPQHF.

The DNA for the CDR3 is TGCAGCTTCATAGGGGGCGCCTTCTCGCGTGGCTACACCTTC. This codes for CSFIGGAFSRGYTF. The genes are TRBV29-1 and TRBJ1-2, with 7 bases identical to TRBD1. From germline, CDR1 is SQVTM and CDR2 ANQGSEA. J was trimmed by 7 bases and V by 8 bases; bases with no gene match: 16. The CDR3 consists of 14 residues.

This rearrangement joins TRBV2 to TRBJ2-3; D is uncertain. The CDR3 covers 12 residues. Germline V gives CDR1 SNHLY, CDR2 FYNNEI. V was cut by 8 bases and J by 2 bases, with 8 bases left in between. CDR3 bases: TGTGCCAGCCAGTACCTCACAGATACGCAGTATTTT. It translates to CASQYLTDTQYF. Supplemented by reference TRBV2 and TRBJ2-3, the full variable domain reads EPEVTQTPSHQVTQMGQEVILRCVPISNHLYFYWYRQILGQKVEFLVSFYNNEISEKSEIFDDQFSVERPDGSNFTLKIRSTKLEDSAMYFCASQYLTDTQYFGPGTRLTVL.

This clonotype was seen a few times. This chain uses TRBV6-2 or TRBV6-3 with TRBJ2-6, with D possibly being TRBD2 (6 bases). Per the germline V gene, CDR1 is MNHEY and CDR2 is SVGEGT. There are 15 residues in the CDR3. The V gene lost 6 bases and the J gene lost 1 base, with 10 bases spanning the gap. CDR3: CASRNGGSGANVLTF. The CDR3 coding sequence is TGTGCCAGCAGGAATGGGGGGTCTGGGGCCAACGTCCTGACTTTC.

This chain connects TRBV20-1 to TRBJ1-3; the match to TRBD1 covers 7 bases. The CDR3 loop spans 15 amino acids. J lost 3 bases, V lost 6 bases, and 11 bases had no gene match. CDR1 and CDR2 from the germline V gene are DFQATT and SNEGSKA (reference sequence). The CDR3 sequence: CSARSGTDVGNTIYF. The CDR3 nucleotides read TGCAGTGCCAGATCCGGGACAGATGTTGGAAACACCATATATTTT.

CDR3: CASSLEGFPQETQYF. CDR3 DNA sequence: TGTGCCAGCAGCTTAGAGGGGTTCCCCCAAGAGACCCAGTACTTC. This chain joins TRBV7-2 and TRBJ2-5; possibly TRBD1 for D (5 bases). This CDR3 has 15 amino acids. From germline, CDR1 is SGHTA and CDR2 FQGNSA. V was trimmed by 1 base and J by 1 base, leaving 10 bases between them.

V and J are TRBV5-1 and TRBJ1-6, with 7 bases matching TRBD1. This CDR3 spans 16 amino acids. Germline V gives CDR1 SGHRS, CDR2 YFSETQ. V dropped 4 bases and J dropped 5; count of bases not matched to a gene: 9. The CDR3 loop is CASSLFWDSHNSPLHF. The CDR3 DNA reads as TGCGCCAGCAGCCTATTCTGGGACAGTCATAATTCACCCCTCCACTTT.

The V call is TRBV24-1, the J call TRBJ1-2; the D is unclear. V lost 3 bases and J 5 bases, leaving 6 bases between the germline ends. This CDR3 is built from 12 residues. Germline loops: CDR1 KGHDR, CDR2 SFDVKD. The chain's CDR3 is CATSDPFYGYTF. As DNA, the CDR3 is TGTGCCACCAGTGATCCCTTTTATGGCTACACCTTC.

This clonotype was seen only a few times. This sequence may be a read error, since a much larger clone differs from it by one base. The genes are TRBV18 and TRBJ2-7; 9 bases fit TRBD1. V lost 4 bases and J lost 10; bases outside the gene matches: 14. The germline gives CDR1 KGHSH, CDR2 LQKENI. The CDR3 extends over 15 amino acids. The CDR3 DNA sequence: TGTGCCAGCTCACAATCGGACAGGGGACAAGAGGCCCAGTACTTC. Translation gives CASSQSDRGQEAQYF.

CDR3 nucleotides: TGTGCCAGCAGCCGACAGGGTAGGCGACTAAATGGCTACACCTTC. Encoded protein: CASSRQGRRLNGYTF. V usage is TRBV7-2 and J usage is TRBJ1-2; 7 nucleotides agree with TRBD1. This CDR3 comprises 15 residues. V trimming: 5 bases; J trimming: 6 bases; junction bases outside the gene matches: 12. Per the germline V gene, CDR1 is SGHTA and CDR2 is FQGNSA.

CDR3 DNA: TGTGCCAGCAGGCCCCGACAGGGGTCTATGAACACTGAAGCTTTCTTT. Protein product: CASRPRQGSMNTEAFF. The chain links TRBV7-9 to TRBJ1-1; 8 nucleotides match TRBD1. CDR1 SEHNR and CDR2 FQNEAQ come from the germline V gene (reference sequence). The CDR3 spans 16 residues. J was trimmed by 0 bases and V by 6 bases; bases with no gene match: 9.

The chain links TRBV5-1 to TRBJ2-1; D possibly corresponds to TRBD2 (6 bases). The CDR3 loop spans 16 amino acids. The ends were cut back, 4 bases at V and 0 bases at J, with 14 bases in the middle. Germline V gives CDR1 SGHRS, CDR2 YFSETQ. The CDR3 DNA follows: TGCGCCAGCAGCGGGGGAGGCGCTAGCTCCTACAATGAGCAGTTCTTC. Translation: CASSGGGASSYNEQFF.

In its sample, this clonotype was seen a few times. This chain uses TRBV20-1 with TRBJ2-1; D gene uncertain. Deletions cut 3 bases from V and 6 bases from J, with 18 bases between. Germline CDR1 is DFQATT and CDR2 is SNEGSKA (reference sequence). The CDR3 runs 15 residues. CDR3 in amino acids: CSAREIQEETNEQFF. The CDR3 nucleotides read TGCAGTGCTAGGGAGATTCAAGAAGAAACCAATGAGCAGTTCTTC.

On this clonotype: The junction does not match germline at one end; this may be a read error. The V gene is TRBV6-6, the J gene TRBJ2-7, with D uncertain. CDR3 length: 11 amino acids. Germline values: CDR1 MNHNY, CDR2 SVGAGI (reference sequence). CDR3 nucleotides: TGTACCAGCTCGGGCTCCTACGAGCAGTACTTC. It is translated as CTSSGSYEQYF.

The chain has TRBV10-1 and TRBJ2-2, with D possibly TRBD2 on 5 matching bases. Between the trimmed V and J ends, which lost 4 bases and 3 bases, there was a span of 12 bases. Germline V gene data show CDR1 as WNHNN and CDR2 as SYGVQD (reference sequence). The CDR3 has 15 residues. CDR3 in amino acids: CASSGEGRDTGELFF. CDR3 nucleotides: TGCGCCAGCAGTGGTGAGGGTCGTGACACCGGGGAGCTGTTTTTT.

In its sample, this clonotype was seen a few times. The rearrangement uses TRBV20-1 and TRBJ2-3; TRBD2 matches at 9 bases. The CDR3 is made up of 14 amino acids. Per the germline V gene, CDR1 is DFQATT and CDR2 is SNEGSKA (reference sequence). J was trimmed by 7 bases and V by 0 bases; bases with no gene match: 5. The CDR3 here is CSARESSGGNTQYF. The CDR3 DNA reads TGCAGTGCTAGAGAGTCGAGCGGGGGGAATACGCAGTATTTT.

CDR3 nucleotides: TGTGCCAGCAGCCTGGGACTAGCGGGGAGGGGAGAGACCCAGTACTTC. Translation gives CASSLGLAGRGETQYF. The chain carries TRBV12-3 or TRBV12-4 and TRBJ2-4; 13 bases align to TRBD2. Near its end, the DNA agrees better with TRBJ2-5, so the J call may be wrong. The CDR3 covers 16 residues.